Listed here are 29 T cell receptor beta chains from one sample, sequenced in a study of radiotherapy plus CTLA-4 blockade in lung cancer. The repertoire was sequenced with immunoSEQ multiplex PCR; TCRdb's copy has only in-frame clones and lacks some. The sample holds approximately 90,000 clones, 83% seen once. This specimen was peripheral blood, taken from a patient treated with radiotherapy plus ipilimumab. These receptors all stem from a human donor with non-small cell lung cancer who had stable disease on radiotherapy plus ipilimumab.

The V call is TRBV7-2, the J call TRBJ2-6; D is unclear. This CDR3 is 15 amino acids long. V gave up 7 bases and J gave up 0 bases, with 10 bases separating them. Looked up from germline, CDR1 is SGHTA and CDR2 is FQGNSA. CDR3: CASKGQSSGANVLTF. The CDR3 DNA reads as TGTGCCAGCAAAGGGCAGAGCTCTGGGGCCAACGTCCTGACTTTC.

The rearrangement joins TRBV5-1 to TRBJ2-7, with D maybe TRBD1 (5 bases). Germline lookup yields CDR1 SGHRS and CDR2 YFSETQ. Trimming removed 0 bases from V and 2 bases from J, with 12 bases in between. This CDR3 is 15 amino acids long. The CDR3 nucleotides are TGCGCCAGCAGCTTGGAAGGGATAGGGGCCTACGAGCAGTACTTC. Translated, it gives CASSLEGIGAYEQYF.

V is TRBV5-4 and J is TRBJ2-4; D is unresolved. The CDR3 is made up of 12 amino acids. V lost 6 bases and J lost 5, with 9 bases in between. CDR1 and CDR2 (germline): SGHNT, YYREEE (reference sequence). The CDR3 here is CASINSENIQYF. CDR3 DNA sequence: TGTGCCAGCATCAACAGCGAAAACATTCAGTACTTC.

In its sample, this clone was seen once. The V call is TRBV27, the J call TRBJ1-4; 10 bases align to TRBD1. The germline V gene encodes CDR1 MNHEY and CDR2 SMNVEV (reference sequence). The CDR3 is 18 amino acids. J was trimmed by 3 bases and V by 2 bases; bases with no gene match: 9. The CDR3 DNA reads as TGTGCCAGCAGTTTAGGAGACAGGGGGCGCAAAGCTAATGAAAAACTGTTTTTT. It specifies CASSLGDRGRKANEKLFF. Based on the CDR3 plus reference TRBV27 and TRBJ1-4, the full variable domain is EAQVTQNPRYLITVTGKKLTVTCSQNMNHEYMSWYRQDPGLGLRQIYYSMNVEVTDKGDVPEGYKVSRKEKRNFPLILESPSPNQTSLYFCASSLGDRGRKANEKLFFGSGTQLSVL.

This chain's CDR3 is CASSPPGRGTGELFF. Here the CDR3 DNA reads TGTGCCAGCAGCCCACCCGGGAGGGGCACCGGGGAGCTGTTTTTT. This chain links TRBV7-3 with TRBJ2-2; 8 bases agree with TRBD2. Per germline, CDR1 SGHTA and CDR2 FQGTGA. The CDR3 runs 15 residues. J was trimmed by 4 bases and V by 5 bases; bases with no gene match: 6.

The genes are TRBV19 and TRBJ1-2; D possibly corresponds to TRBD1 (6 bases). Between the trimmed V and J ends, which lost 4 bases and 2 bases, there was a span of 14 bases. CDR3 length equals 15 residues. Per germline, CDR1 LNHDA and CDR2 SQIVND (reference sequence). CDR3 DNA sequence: TGTGCCAGTAGTACAGACAGGATCCCCAACTATGGCTACACCTTC. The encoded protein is CASSTDRIPNYGYTF.

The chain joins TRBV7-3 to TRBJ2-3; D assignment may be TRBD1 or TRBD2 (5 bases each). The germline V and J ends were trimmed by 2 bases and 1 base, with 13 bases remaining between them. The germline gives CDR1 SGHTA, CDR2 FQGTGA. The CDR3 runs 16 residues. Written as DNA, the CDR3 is TGTGCCAGCAGCTTAGGGAGCAGGGCGGGCACAGATACGCAGTATTTT. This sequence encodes CASSLGSRAGTDTQYF.

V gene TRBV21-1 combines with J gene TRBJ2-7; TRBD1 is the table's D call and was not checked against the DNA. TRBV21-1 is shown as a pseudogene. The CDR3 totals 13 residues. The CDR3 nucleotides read TGTGCCAGCAGCAACAGGGCAGGGTACGAGCAGTACTTC. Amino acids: CASSNRAGYEQYF.

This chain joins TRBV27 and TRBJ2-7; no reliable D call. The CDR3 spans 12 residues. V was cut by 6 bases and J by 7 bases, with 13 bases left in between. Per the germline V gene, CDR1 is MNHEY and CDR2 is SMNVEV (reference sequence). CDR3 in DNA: TGTGCCAGCAGGTTAGGCGGTGGGGAGCAGTACTTC. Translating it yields CASRLGGGEQYF.

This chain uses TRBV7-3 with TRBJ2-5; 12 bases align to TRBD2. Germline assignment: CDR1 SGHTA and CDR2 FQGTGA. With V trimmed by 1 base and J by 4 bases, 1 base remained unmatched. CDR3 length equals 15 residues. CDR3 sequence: CASSLRLAGVETQYF. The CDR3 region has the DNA TGTGCCAGCAGCTTAAGACTAGCGGGAGTAGAGACCCAGTACTTC.

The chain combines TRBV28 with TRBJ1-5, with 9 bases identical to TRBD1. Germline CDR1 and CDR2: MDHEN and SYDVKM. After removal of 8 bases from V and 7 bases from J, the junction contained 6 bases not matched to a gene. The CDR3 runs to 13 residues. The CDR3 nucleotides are TGTGCCAGCCGACAGGGGGGAAGGCAGCCCCAGCATTTT. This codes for CASRQGGRQPQHF. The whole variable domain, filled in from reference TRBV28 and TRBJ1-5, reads DVKVTQSSRYLVKRTGEKVFLECVQDMDHENMFWYRQDPGLGLRLIYFSYDVKMKEKGDIPEGYSVSREKKERFSLILESASTNQTSMYLCASRQGGRQPQHFGDGTRLSIL.

CDR3 DNA sequence: TGTGCCAGCAGTCAATCAGGGGATAGCAATCAGCCCCAGCATTTT. It yields the protein CASSQSGDSNQPQHF. This rearrangement joins TRBV6-1 to TRBJ1-5, with D tentatively TRBD1 (6 bases). The CDR3 totals 15 residues. Germline V CDR1 and CDR2: MNHNS, SASEGT. Trimming took off 5 bases at V and 0 bases at J, with 11 bases between the two ends.

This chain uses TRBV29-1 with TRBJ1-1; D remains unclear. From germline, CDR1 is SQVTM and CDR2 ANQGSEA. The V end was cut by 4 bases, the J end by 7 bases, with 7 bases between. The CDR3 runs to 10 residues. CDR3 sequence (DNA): TGCAGCGTTGCAGACCTTGAAGCTTTCTTT. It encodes CSVADLEAFF.

The CDR3 DNA follows: TGTGCCAGCAGCGTATCCGGGACAGGGGCCTACGAGCAGTACTTC. Its protein is CASSVSGTGAYEQYF. The V gene is TRBV9, the J gene TRBJ2-7; 10 positions agree with TRBD1. The germline V gene encodes CDR1 SGDLS and CDR2 YYNGEE. Germline trimming cut 1 base from V and 2 bases from J; bases unmatched to any gene: 3. The CDR3 is 15 residues long. Filled out from reference TRBV9 and TRBJ2-7, the complete variable domain reads DSGVTQTPKHLITATGQRVTLRCSPRSGDLSVYWYQQSLDQGLQFLIQYYNGEERAKGNILERFSAQQFPDLHSELNLSSLELGDSALYFCASSVSGTGAYEQYFGPGTRLTVT.

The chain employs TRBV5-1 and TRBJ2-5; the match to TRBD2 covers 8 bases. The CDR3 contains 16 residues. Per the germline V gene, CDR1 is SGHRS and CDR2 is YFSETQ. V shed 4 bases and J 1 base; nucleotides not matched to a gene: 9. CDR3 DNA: TGCGCCAGCAGCCCGCGGGGGGCCGGACTCCAAGAGACCCAGTACTTC. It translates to CASSPRGAGLQETQYF.

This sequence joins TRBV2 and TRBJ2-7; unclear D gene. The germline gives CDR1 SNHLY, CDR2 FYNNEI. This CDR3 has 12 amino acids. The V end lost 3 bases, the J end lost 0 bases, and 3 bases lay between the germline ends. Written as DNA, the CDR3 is TGTGCCAGCAGTGACACCTCCTACGAGCAGTACTTC. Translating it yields CASSDTSYEQYF.

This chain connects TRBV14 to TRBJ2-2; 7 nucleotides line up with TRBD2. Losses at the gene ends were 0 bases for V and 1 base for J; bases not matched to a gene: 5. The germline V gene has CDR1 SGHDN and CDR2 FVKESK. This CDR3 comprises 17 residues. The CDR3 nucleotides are TGTGCCAGCAGCCAAGATGGGGGGGATTTGAACACCGGGGAGCTGTTTTTT. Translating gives CASSQDGGDLNTGELFF.

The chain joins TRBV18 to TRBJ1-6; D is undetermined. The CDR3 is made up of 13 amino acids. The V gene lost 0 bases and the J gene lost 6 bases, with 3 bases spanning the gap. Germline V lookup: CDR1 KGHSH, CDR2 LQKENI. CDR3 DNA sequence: TGTGCCAGCTCACCACCAAGTAATTCACCCCTCCACTTT. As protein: CASSPPSNSPLHF.

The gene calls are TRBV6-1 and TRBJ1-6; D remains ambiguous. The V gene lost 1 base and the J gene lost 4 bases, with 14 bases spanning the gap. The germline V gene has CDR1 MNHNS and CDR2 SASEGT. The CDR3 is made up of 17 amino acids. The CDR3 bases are TGTGCCAGCAGTGAAGATCTGCGGAGAGCTTATAATTCACCCCTCCACTTT. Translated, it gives CASSEDLRRAYNSPLHF.

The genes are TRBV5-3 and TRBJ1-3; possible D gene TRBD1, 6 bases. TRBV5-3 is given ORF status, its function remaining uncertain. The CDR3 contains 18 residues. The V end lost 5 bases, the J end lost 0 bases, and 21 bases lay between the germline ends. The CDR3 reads CARSVGQQKTNSGNTIYF. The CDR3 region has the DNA TGTGCCAGAAGTGTCGGACAGCAGAAAACAAACTCTGGAAACACCATATATTTT.

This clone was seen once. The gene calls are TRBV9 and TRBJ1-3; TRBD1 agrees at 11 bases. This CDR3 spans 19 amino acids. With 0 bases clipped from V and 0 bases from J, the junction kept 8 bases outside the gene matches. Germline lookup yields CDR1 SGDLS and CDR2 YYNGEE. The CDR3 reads CASSVGRDRGLSSGNTIYF. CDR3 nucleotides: TGTGCCAGCAGCGTAGGGCGGGACAGGGGGTTATCCTCTGGAAACACCATATATTTT.

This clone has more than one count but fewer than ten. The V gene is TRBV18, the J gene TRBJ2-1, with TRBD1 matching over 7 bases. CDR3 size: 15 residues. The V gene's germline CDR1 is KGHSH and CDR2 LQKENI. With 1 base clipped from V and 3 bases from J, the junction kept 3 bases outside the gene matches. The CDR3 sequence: CASSPLRQGYNEQFF. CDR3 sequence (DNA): TGTGCCAGCTCACCACTAAGACAGGGCTACAATGAGCAGTTCTTC.

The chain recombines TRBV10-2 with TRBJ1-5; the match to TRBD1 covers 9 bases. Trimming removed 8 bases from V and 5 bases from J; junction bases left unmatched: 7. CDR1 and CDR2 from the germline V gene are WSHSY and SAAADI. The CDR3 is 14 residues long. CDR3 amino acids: CASSWTGADQPQHF. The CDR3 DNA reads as TGCGCCAGCTCTTGGACAGGGGCAGATCAGCCCCAGCATTTT.

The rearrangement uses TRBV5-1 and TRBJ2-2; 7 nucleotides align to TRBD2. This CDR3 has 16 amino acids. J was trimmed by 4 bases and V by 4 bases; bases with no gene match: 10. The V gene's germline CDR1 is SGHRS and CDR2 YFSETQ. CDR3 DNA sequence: TGCGCCAGCAGCCCACAGACTAGCAAAAGCACCGGGGAGCTGTTTTTT. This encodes CASSPQTSKSTGELFF.

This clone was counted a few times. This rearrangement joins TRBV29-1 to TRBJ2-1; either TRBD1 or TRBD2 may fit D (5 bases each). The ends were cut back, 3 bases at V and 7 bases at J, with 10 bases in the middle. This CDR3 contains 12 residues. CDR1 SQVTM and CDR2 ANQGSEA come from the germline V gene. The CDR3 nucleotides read TGCAGCGTTGAGGGGGTCAAAAATGAGCAGTTCTTC. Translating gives CSVEGVKNEQFF.

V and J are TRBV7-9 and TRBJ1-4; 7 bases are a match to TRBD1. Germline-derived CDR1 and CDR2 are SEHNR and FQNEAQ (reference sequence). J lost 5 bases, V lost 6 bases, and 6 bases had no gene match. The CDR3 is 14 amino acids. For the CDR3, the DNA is TGTGCCAGCAGAACCGGGACAGTAAATGAAAAACTGTTTTTT. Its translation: CASRTGTVNEKLFF. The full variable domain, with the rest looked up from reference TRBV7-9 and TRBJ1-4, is DTGVSQNPRHKITKRGQNVTFRCDPISEHNRLYWYRQTLGQGPEFLTYFQNEAQLEKSRLLSDRFSAERPKGSFSTLEIQRTEQGDSAMYLCASRTGTVNEKLFFGSGTQLSVL.

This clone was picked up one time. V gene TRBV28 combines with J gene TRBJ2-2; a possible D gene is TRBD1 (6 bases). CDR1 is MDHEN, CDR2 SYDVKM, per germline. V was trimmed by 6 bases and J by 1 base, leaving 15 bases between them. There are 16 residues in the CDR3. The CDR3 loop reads CASSLLGTLNTGELFF. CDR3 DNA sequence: TGTGCCAGCAGCCTCCTTGGGACATTGAACACCGGGGAGCTGTTTTTT.

CDR3 sequence (DNA): TGTGCCAGCAGGGCGGTGGGCGGGGATACGCAGTATTTT. Its protein is CASRAVGGDTQYF. V gene TRBV6-1 combines with J gene TRBJ2-3, with TRBD2 as a possible D gene (5 bases). This CDR3 contains 13 residues. V lost 6 bases, J lost 6 bases, and 13 bases lay in between. Germline assignment: CDR1 MNHNS and CDR2 SASEGT.

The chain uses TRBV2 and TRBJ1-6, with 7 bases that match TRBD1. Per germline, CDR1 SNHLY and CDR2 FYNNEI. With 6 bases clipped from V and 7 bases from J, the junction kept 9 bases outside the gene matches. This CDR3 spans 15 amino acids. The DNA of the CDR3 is TGTGCCAGCAGAAAGGGGGACAGAACCAATTCACCCCTCCACTTT. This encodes CASRKGDRTNSPLHF.